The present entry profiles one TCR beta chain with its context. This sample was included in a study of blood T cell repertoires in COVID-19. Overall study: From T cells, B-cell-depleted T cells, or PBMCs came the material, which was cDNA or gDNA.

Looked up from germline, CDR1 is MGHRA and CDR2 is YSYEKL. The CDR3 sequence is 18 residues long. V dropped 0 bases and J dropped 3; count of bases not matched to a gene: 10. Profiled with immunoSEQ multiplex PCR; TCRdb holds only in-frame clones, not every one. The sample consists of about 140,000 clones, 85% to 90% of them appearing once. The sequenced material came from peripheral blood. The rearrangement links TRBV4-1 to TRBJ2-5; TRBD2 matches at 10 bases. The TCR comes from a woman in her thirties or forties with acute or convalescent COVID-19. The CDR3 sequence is CASSQEGVTSGKEETQYF. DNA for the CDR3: TGCGCCAGCAGCCAAGAAGGCGTAACTAGCGGGAAAGAAGAGACCCAGTACTTC.